One sample yielded the 5 T cell receptor beta chains listed below, sequenced in a study of Tregs in tolerant kidney transplant recipients. The method was immunoSEQ multiplex PCR; TCRdb's version includes in-frame clones alone and lacks a portion of them. The top ten clones hold 2% to 3% of a sample with about 18,000 clones, approximately 85% of them seen once. Source material: Tregs from blood. Receptor source: a human donor in good health.

This clone was detected once. The chain couples TRBV19 to TRBJ2-5; 8 nucleotides align to TRBD1. The germline V gene has CDR1 LNHDA and CDR2 SQIVND (reference sequence). CDR3 length: 20 residues. After removal of 2 bases from V and 4 bases from J, the junction contained 21 bases not matched to a gene. This CDR3 is CASSIHSGQGWWRTRETQYF. The DNA for the CDR3 is TGTGCCAGTAGTATACACTCCGGACAGGGTTGGTGGAGAACCCGAGAGACCCAGTACTTC.

The rearrangement uses TRBV7-9 and TRBJ2-7, with D unresolved. The CDR3 length is 12 residues. Trimming took off 2 bases at V and 3 bases at J, with 5 bases between the two ends. In germline, CDR1 is SEHNR, CDR2 FQNEAQ (reference sequence). The CDR3 region has the DNA TGTGCCAGCAGCTTATTTAGCTACGAGCAGTACTTC. This codes for CASSLFSYEQYF.

The chain combines TRBV5-5 with TRBJ2-7, with TRBD1 identical over 8 bases. Germline CDR1 is SGHKS and CDR2 is YYEKEE (reference sequence). This CDR3 contains 14 residues. V dropped 2 bases and J dropped 5; count of bases not matched to a gene: 6. The CDR3 spells CASSFFDRGNEQYF. CDR3 DNA sequence: TGTGCCAGCAGCTTTTTTGACAGGGGTAACGAGCAGTACTTC.

On this clone itself: This same CDR3 is encoded by further DNA sequences in the sample. The chain joins TRBV5-1 to TRBJ2-7; D might be TRBD1 or TRBD2, each matching 5 bases. CDR1 and CDR2 from the germline V gene are SGHRS and YFSETQ. The length of the CDR3 is 12 residues. The germline V and J ends were trimmed by 0 bases and 4 bases, with 5 bases remaining between them. The chain's CDR3 is CASSLGGYEQYF. The CDR3 nucleotides are TGCGCCAGCAGCTTGGGGGGGTACGAGCAGTACTTC.

V gene TRBV30 combines with J gene TRBJ2-5, with D possibly being TRBD2 (6 bases). Germline assignment: CDR1 GTSNPN and CDR2 SVGIG (reference sequence). The CDR3 is 13 amino acids. V lost 3 bases and J lost 3, with 11 bases in between. CDR3 sequence reads: CAWSGGTEETQYF. The CDR3 bases are TGTGCCTGGAGCGGAGGGACCGAAGAGACCCAGTACTTC.